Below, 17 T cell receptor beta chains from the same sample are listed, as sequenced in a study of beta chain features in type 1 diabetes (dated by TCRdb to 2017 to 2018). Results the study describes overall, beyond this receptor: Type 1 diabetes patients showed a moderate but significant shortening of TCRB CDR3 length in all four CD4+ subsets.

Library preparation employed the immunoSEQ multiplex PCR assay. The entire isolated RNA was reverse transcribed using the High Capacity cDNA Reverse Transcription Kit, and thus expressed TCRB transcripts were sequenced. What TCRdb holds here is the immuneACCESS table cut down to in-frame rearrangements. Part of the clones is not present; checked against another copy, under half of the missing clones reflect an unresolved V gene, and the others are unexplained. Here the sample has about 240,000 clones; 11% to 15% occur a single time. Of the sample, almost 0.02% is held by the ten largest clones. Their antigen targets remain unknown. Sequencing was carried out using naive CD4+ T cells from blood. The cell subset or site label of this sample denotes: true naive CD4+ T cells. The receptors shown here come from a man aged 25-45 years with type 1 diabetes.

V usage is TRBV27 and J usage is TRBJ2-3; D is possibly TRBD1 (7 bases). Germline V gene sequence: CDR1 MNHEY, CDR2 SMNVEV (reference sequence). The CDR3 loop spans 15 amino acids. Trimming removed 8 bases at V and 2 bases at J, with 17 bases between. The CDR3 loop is CASLARDRATDTQYF. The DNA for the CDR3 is TGTGCCAGCCTCGCGCGGGACAGAGCCACAGATACGCAGTATTTT.

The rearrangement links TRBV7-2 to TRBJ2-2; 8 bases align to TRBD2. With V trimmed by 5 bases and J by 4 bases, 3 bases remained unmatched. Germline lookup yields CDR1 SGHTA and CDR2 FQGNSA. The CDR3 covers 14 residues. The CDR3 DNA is TGTGCCAGCAGCCCGGGGGGGGCCACCGGGGAGCTGTTTTTT. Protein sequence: CASSPGGATGELFF.

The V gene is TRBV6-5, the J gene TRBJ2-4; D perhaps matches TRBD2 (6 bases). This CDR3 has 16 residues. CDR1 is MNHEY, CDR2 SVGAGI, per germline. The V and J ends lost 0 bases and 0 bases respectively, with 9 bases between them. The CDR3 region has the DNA TGTGCCAGCAGTTACTCAGGAGGGCTAGCCAAAAACATTCAGTACTTC. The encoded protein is CASSYSGGLAKNIQYF.

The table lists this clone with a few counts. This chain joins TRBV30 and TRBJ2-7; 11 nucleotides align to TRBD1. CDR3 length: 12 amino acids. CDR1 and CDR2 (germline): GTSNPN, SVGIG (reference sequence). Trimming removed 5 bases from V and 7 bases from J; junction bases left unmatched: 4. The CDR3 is CAWGQGAGEQYF. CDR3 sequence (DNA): TGTGCCTGGGGACAGGGGGCGGGGGAGCAGTACTTC.

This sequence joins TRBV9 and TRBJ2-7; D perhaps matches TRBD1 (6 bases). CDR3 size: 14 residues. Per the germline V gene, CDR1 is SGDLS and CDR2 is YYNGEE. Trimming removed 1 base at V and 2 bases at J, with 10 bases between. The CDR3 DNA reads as TGTGCCAGCAGCGTAAGTCAGGGGACCTACGAGCAGTACTTC. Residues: CASSVSQGTYEQYF.

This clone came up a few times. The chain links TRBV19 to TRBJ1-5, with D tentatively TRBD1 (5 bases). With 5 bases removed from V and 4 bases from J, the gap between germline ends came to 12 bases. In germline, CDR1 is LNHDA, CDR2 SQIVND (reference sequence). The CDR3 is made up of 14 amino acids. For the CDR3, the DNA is TGTGCCAGTAGTCTCGACAGCCAAAATCAGCCCCAGCATTTT. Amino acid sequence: CASSLDSQNQPQHF.

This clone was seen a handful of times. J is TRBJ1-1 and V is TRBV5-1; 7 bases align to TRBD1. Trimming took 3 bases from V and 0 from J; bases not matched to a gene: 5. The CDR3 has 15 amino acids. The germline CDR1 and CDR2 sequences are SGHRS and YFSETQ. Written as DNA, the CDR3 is TGCGCCAGCAGCTCGCTGACAGGGTTGAACACTGAAGCTTTCTTT. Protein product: CASSSLTGLNTEAFF.

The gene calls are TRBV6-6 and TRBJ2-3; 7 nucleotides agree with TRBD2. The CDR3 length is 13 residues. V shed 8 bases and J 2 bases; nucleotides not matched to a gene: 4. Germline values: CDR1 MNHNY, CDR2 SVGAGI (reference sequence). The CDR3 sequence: CASLRGDTDTQYF. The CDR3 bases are TGTGCCAGCTTACGGGGGGACACAGATACGCAGTATTTT.

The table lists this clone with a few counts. In DNA, the CDR3 is TGTGCCAGCAGCTTGGAAATAGGGGGCTACGAGCAGTACTTC. This gives the protein CASSLEIGGYEQYF. The chain joins TRBV5-8 to TRBJ2-7; perhaps TRBD1 as D (6 bases). Trimming removed 0 bases from V and 3 bases from J, with 10 bases in between. The CDR3 covers 14 residues. Germline CDR1 reads SGHTS; CDR2 reads YDEGEE.

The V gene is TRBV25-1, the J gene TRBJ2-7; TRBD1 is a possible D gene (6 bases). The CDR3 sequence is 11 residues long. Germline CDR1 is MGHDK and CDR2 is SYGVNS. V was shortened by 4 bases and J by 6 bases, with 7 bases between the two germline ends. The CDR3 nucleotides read TGTGCCAGCAGTGCAGGGGTCGAGCAGTACTTC. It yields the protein CASSAGVEQYF.

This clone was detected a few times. CDR3 residues: CAWTGTGYEQYF. As DNA, the CDR3 is TGTGCCTGGACAGGGACAGGCTACGAGCAGTACTTC. This chain joins TRBV30 and TRBJ2-7, with TRBD1 identical over 8 bases. Germline CDR1 and CDR2: GTSNPN and SVGIG (reference sequence). The junction had 2 bases not matched to a gene; V was cut back by 4 bases and J by 3 bases. The CDR3 sequence is 12 residues long.

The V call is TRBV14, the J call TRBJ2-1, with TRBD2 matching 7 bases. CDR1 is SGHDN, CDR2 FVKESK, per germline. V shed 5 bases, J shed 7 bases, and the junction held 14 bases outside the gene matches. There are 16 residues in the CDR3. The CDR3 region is CASSSELGGSPNEQFF. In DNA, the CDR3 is TGTGCCAGCAGCTCGGAACTAGGCGGGAGCCCAAATGAGCAGTTCTTC.

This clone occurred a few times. The CDR3 region has the DNA TGTGCCAGCAGCTTGGTGGCGGGAGGGGTCAATGAGCAGTTCTTC. This encodes CASSLVAGGVNEQFF. The chain uses TRBV5-6 and TRBJ2-1; 9 bases fit TRBD2. V shed 0 bases, J shed 6 bases, and the junction held 4 bases outside the gene matches. This CDR3 contains 15 residues. CDR1 SGHDT and CDR2 YYEEEE come from the germline V gene.

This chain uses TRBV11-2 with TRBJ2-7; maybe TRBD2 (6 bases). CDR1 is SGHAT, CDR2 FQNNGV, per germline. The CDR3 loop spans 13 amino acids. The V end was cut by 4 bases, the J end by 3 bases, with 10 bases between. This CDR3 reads CASSWGGNYEQYF. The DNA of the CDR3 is TGTGCCAGCAGCTGGGGAGGAAACTACGAGCAGTACTTC.

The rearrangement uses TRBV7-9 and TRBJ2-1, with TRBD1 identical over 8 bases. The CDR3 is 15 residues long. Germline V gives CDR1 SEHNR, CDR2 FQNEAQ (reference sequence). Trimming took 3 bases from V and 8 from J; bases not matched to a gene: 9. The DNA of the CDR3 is TGTGCCAGCAGCTTCTACCAGGGGGCGCGAGATGAGCAGTTCTTC. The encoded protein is CASSFYQGARDEQFF.

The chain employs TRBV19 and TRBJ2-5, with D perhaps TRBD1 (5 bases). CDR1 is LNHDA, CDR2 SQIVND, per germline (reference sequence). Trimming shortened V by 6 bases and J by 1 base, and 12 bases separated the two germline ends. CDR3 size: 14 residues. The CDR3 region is CASSLAGIQETQYF. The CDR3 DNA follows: TGTGCCAGTAGCCTGGCAGGGATCCAAGAGACCCAGTACTTC.

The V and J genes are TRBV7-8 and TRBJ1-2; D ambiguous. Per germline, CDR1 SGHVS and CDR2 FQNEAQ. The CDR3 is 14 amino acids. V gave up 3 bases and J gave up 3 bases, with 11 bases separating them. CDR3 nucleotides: TGTGCCAGCAGCTTCACCCGGGTTGACTATGGCTACACCTTC. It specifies CASSFTRVDYGYTF.